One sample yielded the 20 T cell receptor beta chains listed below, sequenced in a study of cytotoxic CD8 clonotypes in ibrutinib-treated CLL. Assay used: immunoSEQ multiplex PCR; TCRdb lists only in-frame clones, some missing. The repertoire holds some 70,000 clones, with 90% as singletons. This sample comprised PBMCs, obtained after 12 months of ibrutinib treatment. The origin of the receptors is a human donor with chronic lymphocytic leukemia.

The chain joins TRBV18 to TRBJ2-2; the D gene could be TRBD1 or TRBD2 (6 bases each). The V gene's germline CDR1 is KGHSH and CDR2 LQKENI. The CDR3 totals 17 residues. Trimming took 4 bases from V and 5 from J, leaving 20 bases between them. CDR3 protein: CASSQNGGGKSTGELFF. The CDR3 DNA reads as TGTGCCAGCTCACAGAACGGAGGGGGAAAGTCAACCGGGGAGCTGTTTTTT.

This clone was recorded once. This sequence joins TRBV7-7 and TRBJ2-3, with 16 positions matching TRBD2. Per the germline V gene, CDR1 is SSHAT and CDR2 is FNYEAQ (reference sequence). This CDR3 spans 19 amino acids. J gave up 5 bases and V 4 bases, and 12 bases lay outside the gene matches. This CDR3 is CASSSGLAGGPIGVDTQYF. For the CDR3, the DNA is TGTGCCAGCAGCTCGGGACTAGCGGGAGGGCCGATTGGGGTAGATACGCAGTATTTT.

CDR3 amino acids: CASSPGTEASYEQYF. The CDR3 DNA reads as TGTGCCAGCAGCCCGGGAACAGAAGCCTCCTACGAGCAGTACTTC. The rearrangement uses TRBV7-9 and TRBJ2-7; perhaps TRBD2 as D (5 bases). CDR3 length equals 15 residues. Trimming took 5 bases from V and 0 from J, leaving 14 bases between them. Per the germline V gene, CDR1 is SEHNR and CDR2 is FQNEAQ (reference sequence).

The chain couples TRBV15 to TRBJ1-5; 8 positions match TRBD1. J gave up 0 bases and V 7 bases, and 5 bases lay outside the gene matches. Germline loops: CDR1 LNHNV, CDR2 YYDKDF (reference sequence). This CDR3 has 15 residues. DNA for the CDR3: TGTGCCACCATCATGGACAGGGATAGCAATCAGCCCCAGCATTTT. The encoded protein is CATIMDRDSNQPQHF.

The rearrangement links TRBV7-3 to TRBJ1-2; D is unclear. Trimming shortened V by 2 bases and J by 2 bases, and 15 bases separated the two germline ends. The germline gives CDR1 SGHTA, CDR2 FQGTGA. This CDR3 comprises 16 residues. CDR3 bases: TGTGCCAGCAGCTTATCGTCCGTAAGCGTAAACTATGGCTACACCTTC. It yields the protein CASSLSSVSVNYGYTF.

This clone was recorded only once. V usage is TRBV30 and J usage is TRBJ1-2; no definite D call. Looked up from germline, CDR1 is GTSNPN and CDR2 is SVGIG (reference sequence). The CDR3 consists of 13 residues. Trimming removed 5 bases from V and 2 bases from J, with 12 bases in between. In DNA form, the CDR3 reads TGTGCCTGGGGGTCAGGCTGGAACTATGGCTACACCTTC. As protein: CAWGSGWNYGYTF.

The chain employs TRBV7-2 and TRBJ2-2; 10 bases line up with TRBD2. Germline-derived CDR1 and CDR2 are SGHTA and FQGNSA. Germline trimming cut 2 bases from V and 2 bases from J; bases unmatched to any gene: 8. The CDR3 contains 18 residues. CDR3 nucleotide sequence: TGTGCCAGCAGCTTACTCCCAAGCGGGAGGGCAAACACCGGGGAGCTGTTTTTT. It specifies CASSLLPSGRANTGELFF.

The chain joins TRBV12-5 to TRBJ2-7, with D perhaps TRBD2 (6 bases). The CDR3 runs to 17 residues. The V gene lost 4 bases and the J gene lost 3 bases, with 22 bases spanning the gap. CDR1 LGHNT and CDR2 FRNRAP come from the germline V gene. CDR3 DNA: TGTGCTAGTGGTTGGAGTGAAGACGGCCCGGGAGTCTACGAGCAGTACTTC. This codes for CASGWSEDGPGVYEQYF.

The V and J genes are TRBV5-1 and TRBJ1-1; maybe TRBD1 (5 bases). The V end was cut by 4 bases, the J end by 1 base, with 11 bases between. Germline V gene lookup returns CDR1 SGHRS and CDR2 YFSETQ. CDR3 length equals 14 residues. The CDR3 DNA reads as TGCGCCAGCAGCAATGCAGGGCCGAACACTGAAGCTTTCTTT. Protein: CASSNAGPNTEAFF. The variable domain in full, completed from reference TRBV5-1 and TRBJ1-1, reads KAGVTQTPRYLIKTRGQQVTLSCSPISGHRSVSWYQQTPGQGLQFLFEYFSETQRNKGNFPGRFSGRQFSNSRSEMNVSTLELGDSALYLCASSNAGPNTEAFFGQGTRLTVV.

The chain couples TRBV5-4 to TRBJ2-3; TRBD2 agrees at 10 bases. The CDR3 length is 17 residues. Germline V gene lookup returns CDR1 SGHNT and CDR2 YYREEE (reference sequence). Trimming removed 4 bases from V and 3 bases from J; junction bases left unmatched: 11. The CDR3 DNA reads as TGTGCCAGCAGCCTGGAGCTAGCGGGAGTCCTAACAGATACGCAGTATTTT. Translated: CASSLELAGVLTDTQYF.

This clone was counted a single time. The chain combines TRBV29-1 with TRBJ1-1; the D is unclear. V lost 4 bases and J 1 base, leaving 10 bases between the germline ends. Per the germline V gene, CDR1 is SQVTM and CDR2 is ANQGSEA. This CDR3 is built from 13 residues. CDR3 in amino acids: CSVVSGRNTEAFF. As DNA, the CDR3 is TGCAGCGTTGTATCGGGGAGGAACACTGAAGCTTTCTTT.

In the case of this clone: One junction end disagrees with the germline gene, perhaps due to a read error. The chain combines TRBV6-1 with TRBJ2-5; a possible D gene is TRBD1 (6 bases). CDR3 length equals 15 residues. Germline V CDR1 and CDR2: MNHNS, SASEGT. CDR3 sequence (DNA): TGTGCCAGCAGCCTGACAGGAGATCCCAGAGAGGCCCAGTACTTC. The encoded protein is CASSLTGDPREAQYF.

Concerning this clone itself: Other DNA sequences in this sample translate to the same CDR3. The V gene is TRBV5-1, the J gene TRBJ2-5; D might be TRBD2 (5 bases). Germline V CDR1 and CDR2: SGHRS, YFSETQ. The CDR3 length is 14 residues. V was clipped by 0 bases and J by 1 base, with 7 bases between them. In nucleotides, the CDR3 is TGCGCCAGCAGCTTGGGGGCGGGCCAAGAGACCCAGTACTTC. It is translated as CASSLGAGQETQYF. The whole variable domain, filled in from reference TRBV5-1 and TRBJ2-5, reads KAGVTQTPRYLIKTRGQQVTLSCSPISGHRSVSWYQQTPGQGLQFLFEYFSETQRNKGNFPGRFSGRQFSNSRSEMNVSTLELGDSALYLCASSLGAGQETQYFGPGTRLLVL.

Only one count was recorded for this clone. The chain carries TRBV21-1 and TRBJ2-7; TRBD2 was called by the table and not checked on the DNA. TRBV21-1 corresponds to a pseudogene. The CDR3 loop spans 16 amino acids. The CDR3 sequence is CASTMKSSGGQREQYF. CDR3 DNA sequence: TGTGCCAGCACCATGAAGTCTAGCGGGGGACAACGCGAGCAGTACTTC.

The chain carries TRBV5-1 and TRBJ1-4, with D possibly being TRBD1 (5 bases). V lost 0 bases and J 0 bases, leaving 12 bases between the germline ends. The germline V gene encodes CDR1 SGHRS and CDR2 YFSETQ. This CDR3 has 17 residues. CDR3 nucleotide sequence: TGCGCCAGCAGCTTGGAAGGCAGGGTAGCAACTAATGAAAAACTGTTTTTT. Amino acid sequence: CASSLEGRVATNEKLFF. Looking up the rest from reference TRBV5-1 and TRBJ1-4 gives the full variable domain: KAGVTQTPRYLIKTRGQQVTLSCSPISGHRSVSWYQQTPGQGLQFLFEYFSETQRNKGNFPGRFSGRQFSNSRSEMNVSTLELGDSALYLCASSLEGRVATNEKLFFGSGTQLSVL.

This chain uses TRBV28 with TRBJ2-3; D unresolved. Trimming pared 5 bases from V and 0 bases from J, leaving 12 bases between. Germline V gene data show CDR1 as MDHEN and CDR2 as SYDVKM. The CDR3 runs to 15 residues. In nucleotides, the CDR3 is TGTGCCAGCAGTCTCCTGGGTCCTAGCACAGATACGCAGTATTTT. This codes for CASSLLGPSTDTQYF.

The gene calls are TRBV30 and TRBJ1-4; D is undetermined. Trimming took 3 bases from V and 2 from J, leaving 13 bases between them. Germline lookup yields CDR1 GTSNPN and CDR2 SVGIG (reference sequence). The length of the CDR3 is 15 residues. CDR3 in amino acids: CAWREGISTNEKLFF. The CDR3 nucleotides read TGTGCCTGGAGGGAGGGAATCTCCACTAATGAAAAACTGTTTTTT.

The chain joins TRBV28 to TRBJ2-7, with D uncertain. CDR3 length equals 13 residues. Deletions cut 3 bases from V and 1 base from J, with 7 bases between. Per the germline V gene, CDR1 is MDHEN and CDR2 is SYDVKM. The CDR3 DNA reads TGTGCCAGCAGTTTTCTGCGGTCCTACGAGCAGTACTTC. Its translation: CASSFLRSYEQYF.

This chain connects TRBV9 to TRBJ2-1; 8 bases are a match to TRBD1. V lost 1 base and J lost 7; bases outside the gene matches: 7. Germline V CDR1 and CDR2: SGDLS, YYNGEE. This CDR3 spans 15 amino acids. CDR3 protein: CASSVRGQGGNEQFF. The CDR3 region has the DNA TGTGCCAGCAGCGTAAGAGGACAGGGAGGTAATGAGCAGTTCTTC.

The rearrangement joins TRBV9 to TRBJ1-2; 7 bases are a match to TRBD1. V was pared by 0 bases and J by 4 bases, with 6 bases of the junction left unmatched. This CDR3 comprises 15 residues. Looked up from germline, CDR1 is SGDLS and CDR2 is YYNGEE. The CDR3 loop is CASSVDPGGGYGYTF. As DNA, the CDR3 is TGTGCCAGCAGCGTAGATCCAGGGGGAGGCTATGGCTACACCTTC.